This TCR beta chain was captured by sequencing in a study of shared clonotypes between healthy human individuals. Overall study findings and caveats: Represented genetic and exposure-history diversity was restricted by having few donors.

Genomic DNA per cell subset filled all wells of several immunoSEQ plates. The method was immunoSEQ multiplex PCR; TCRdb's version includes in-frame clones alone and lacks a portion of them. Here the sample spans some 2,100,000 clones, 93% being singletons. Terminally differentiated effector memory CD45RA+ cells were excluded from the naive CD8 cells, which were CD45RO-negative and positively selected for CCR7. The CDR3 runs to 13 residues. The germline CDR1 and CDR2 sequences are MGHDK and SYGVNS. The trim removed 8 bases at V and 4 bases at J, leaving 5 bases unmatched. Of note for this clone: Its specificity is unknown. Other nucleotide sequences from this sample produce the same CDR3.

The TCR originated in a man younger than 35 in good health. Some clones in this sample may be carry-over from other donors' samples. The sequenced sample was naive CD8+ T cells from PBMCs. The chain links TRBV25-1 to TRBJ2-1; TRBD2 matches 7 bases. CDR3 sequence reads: CASSEAGYNEQFF. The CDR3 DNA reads TGTGCCAGCTCCGAAGCGGGATACAATGAGCAGTTCTTC.